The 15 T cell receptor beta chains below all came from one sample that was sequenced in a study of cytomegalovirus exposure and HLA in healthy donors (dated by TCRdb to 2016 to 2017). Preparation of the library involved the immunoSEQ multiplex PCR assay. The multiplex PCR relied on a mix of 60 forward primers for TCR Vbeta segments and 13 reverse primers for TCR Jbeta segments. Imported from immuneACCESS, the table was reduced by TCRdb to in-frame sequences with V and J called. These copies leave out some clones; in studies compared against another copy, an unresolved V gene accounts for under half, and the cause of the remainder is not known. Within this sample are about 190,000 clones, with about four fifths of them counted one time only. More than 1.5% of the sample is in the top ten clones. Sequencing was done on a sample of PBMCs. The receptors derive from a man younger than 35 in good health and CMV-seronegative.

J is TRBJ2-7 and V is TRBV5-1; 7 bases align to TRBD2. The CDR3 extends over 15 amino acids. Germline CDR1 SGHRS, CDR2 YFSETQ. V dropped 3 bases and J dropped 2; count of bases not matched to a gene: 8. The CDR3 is CASSWSSGETYEQYF. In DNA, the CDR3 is TGCGCCAGCAGCTGGTCCAGCGGGGAAACCTACGAGCAGTACTTC.

The CDR3 bases are TGTGCCAGCAGCTTATTCCCTACCCCAGGCTACGAGCAGTACTTC. It translates to CASSLFPTPGYEQYF. The rearrangement links TRBV7-9 to TRBJ2-7, with D uncertain. V shed 2 bases and J shed 3 bases, with 14 bases lying between them. The CDR3 runs 15 residues. The germline gives CDR1 SEHNR, CDR2 FQNEAQ (reference sequence).

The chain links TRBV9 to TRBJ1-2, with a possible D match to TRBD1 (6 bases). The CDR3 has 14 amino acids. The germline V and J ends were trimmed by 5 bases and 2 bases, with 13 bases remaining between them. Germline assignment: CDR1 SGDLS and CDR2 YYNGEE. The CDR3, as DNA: TGTGCCAGCAGTGGGTGGACAGCGAACTATGGCTACACCTTC. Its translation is CASSGWTANYGYTF.

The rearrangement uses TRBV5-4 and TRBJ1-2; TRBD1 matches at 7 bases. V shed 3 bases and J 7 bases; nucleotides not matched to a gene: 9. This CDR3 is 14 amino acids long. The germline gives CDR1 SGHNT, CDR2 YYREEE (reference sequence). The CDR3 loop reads CASSYNTGEAGYTF. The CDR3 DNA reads TGTGCCAGCAGCTATAACACAGGGGAAGCTGGCTACACCTTC.

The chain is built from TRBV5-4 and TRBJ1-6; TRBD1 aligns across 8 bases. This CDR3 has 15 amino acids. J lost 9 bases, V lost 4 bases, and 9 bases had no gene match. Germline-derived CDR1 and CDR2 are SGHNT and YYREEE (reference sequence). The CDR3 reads CASSTGTGHSSPLHF. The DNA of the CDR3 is TGTGCCAGCAGCACCGGGACAGGTCATAGTTCACCCCTCCACTTT.

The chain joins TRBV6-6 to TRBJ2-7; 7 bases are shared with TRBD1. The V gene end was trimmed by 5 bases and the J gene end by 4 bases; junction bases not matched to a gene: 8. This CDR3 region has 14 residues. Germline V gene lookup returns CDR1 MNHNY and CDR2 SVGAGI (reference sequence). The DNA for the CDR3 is TGTGCCAGCAGTCCCCCCGGGACAGAATACGAGCAGTACTTC. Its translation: CASSPPGTEYEQYF.

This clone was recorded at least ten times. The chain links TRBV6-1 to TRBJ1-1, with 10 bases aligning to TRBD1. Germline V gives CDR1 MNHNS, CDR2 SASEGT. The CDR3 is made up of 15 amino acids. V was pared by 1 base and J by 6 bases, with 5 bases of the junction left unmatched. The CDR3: CASSEGQGAFAEAFF. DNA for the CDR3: TGTGCCAGCAGTGAAGGACAGGGGGCTTTTGCTGAAGCTTTCTTT.

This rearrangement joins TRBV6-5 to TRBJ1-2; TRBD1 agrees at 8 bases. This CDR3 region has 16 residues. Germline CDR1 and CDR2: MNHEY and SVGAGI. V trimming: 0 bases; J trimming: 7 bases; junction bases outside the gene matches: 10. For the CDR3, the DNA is TGTGCCAGCAGTTACTCGGACGGGGGGACAGGCTCTGGCTACACCTTC. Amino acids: CASSYSDGGTGSGYTF.

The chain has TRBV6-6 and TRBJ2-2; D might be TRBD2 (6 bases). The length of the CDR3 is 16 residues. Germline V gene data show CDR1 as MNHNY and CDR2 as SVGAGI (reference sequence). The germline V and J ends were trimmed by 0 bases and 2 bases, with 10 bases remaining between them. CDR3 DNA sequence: TGTGCCAGCAGTTACTCGACGGACTACAACACCGGGGAGCTGTTTTTT. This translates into CASSYSTDYNTGELFF.

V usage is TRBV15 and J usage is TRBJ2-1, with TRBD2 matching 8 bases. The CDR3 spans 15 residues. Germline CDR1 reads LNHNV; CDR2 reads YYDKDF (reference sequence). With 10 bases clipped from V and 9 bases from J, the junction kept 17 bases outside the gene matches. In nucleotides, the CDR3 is TGTGCCAGCAGAGATACTAGCGGTCCCGGGGCTGAGCAGTTCTTC. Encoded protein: CASRDTSGPGAEQFF.

The CDR3 sequence: CASSPGLAIAYEQYF. CDR3 in DNA: TGTGCCAGCAGCCCGGGACTAGCTATTGCCTACGAGCAGTACTTC. The V gene is TRBV11-1, the J gene TRBJ2-7; 9 bases map to TRBD2. This CDR3 has 15 residues. Germline CDR1 reads SGHAT; CDR2 reads FQDESV (reference sequence). The trim removed 5 bases at V and 2 bases at J, leaving 7 bases unmatched.

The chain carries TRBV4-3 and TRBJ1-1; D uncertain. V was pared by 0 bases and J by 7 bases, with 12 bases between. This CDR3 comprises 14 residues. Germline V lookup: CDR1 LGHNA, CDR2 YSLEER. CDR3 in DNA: TGCGCCAGCAGCCAAGAAACCGGGGATGGTGAAGCTTTCTTT. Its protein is CASSQETGDGEAFF.

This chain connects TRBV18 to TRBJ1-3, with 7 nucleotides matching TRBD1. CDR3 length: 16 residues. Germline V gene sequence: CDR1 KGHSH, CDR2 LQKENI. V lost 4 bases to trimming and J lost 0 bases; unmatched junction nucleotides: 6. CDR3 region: CASSQQGKSSGNTIYF. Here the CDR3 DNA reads TGTGCCAGCTCACAACAGGGGAAAAGCTCTGGAAACACCATATATTTT.

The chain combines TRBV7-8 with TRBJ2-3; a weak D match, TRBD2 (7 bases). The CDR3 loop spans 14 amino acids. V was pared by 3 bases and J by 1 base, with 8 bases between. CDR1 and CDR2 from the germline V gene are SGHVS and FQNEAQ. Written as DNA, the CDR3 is TGTGCCAGCAGCTTCGGGGGGCGCACAGATACGCAGTATTTT. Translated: CASSFGGRTDTQYF. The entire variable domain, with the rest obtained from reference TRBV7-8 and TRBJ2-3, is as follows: GAGVSQSPRYKVAKRGQDVALRCDPISGHVSLFWYQQALGQGPEFLTYFQNEAQLDKSGLPSDRFFAERPEGSVSTLKIQRTQQEDSAVYLCASSFGGRTDTQYFGPGTRLTVL.

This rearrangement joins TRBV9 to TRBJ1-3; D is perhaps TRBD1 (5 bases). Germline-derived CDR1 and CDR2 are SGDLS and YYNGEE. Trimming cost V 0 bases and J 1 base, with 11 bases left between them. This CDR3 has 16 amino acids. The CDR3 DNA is TGTGCCAGCAGCGTAGGAGGAAGGGGATCTGGAAACACCATATATTTT. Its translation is CASSVGGRGSGNTIYF.